This T cell receptor (beta chain) was captured by sequencing in a study of identical twins. The CDR3 extends over 13 amino acids. V was trimmed by 1 base and J by 8 bases, leaving 15 bases between them. In germline, CDR1 is DFQATT, CDR2 SNEGSKA (reference sequence). TCRdb reanalysed the 5' RACE reads using MiXCR and keeps one entry per CDR3 protein. Of roughly 500,000 distinct CDR3 sequences listed, 22% are singletons. The same data also contributed to another study, on T cells expressing NK-cell markers.

The clonotype originates from a woman between 18 and 30 years old in good health. This sequence joins TRBV20-1 and TRBJ2-7, with D maybe TRBD1 (6 bases). Sequenced: CD4+ T cells sorted from blood. The CDR3 loop reads CSARGGQWRQQYF. In DNA form, the CDR3 reads TGCAGTGCTAGAGGGGGACAATGGCGGCAGCAGTACTTC.